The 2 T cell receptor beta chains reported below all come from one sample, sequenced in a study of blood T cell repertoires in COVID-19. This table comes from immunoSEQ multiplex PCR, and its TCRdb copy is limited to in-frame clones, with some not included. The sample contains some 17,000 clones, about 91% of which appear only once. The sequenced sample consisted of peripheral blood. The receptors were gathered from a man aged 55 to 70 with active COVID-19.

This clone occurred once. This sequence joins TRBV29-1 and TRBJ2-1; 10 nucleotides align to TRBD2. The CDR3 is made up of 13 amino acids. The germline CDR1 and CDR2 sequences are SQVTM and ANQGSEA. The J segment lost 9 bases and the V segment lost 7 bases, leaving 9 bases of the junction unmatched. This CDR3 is CSGSGRVPSEQFF. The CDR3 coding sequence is TGCAGCGGGAGCGGGAGGGTGCCATCTGAGCAGTTCTTC.

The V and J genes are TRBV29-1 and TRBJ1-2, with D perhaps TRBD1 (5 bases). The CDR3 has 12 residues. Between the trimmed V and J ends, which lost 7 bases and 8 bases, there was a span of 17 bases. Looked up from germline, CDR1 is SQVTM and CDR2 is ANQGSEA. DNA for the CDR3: TGCAGCGGGGAAGGGTGGGGCAGCGGCTACACCTTC. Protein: CSGEGWGSGYTF.